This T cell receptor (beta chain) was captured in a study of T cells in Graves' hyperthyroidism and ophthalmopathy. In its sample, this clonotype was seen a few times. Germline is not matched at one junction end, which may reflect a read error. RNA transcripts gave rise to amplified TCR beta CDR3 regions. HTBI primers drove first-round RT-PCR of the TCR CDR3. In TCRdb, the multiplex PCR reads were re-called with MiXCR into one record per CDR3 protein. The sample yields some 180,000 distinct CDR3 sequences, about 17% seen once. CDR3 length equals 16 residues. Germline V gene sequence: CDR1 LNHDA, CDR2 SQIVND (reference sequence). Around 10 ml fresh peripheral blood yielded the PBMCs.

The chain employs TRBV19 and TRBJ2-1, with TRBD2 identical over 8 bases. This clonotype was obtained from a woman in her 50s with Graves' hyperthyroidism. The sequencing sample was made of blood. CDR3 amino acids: CASRIAGRSSYNEQFF. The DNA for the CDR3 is TGTGCCAGTAGAATAGCGGGGAGGAGCTCCTACAATGAGCAGTTCTTC.